The TCR beta chain described here comes from a study of graft-versus-host responses after intestinal transplantation. Overall study: Each transplant was multivisceral, liver-intestinal, or isolated intestinal. General study findings and limits: Peak circulating GvH clone levels tracked with early post-transplant HvG declines. Present in recipient marrow, GvH clones included some that appeared first in ileum or blood.

Turning to this clone: Its antigen is not identified.

Assay: immunoSEQ multiplex PCR; the TCRdb copy retains only in-frame clones and omits some. The profile shows 95,000 or so clones, 90% of them singletons. CDR1 and CDR2 (germline): MNHEY, SVGAGI. With 2 bases removed from V and 9 bases from J, the gap between germline ends came to 19 bases. The CDR3 is 16 residues long. This chain links TRBV6-5 with TRBJ1-4; no definite D call. The material was PBMCs, obtained about 440 days after intestinal transplant. This sequence originates from a human patient who received an intestinal transplant, so some T cells may come from the graft donor. In DNA, the CDR3 is TGTGCCAGCAGTTACGGGTCCGGGCCAGGCAGAAAAAAACTGTTTTTT. The encoded protein is CASSYGSGPGRKKLFF.